The entry below gives a single T cell receptor (beta chain) sequence along with its context. This clone came up a few times. Which antigen it targets is not known. Base qualities are not at hand, and no much larger clone is one base apart. This sample includes further DNA sequences coding for the same CDR3. Libraries were built with the immunoSEQ multiplex PCR assay. TCRdb holds this immuneACCESS table with in-frame rearrangements only. Some clones are missing; in checked studies, unresolved V genes explain under half, and the rest has no known cause. The sample table records about 36,000 clones; roughly 90% of these occur just once. The biggest ten clones account for 0.6% to 1% of the sample. The data belong to a study of T cell changes during pregnancy in multiple sclerosis (dated by TCRdb to the late 2010s). Broadly, across the study: The study examined how the T cell repertoire changed over the course of pregnancy in women with multiple sclerosis.

Trimmed from V: 4 bases; trimmed from J: 6 bases; junction bases lacking a gene match: 0. In the germline V gene (reference sequence), CDR1 corresponds to LNHDA and CDR2 to SQIVND. From the cysteine up to the phenylalanine, the CDR3 has a length of 13 residues. The only DNA kept is the CDR3, 39 bases in frame from the first base. The TCR originated in a female donor in good health, enrolled as a control in a pregnancy study. The sample was CD4+ T cells from peripheral blood mononuclear cells, taken after pregnancy. The chain is made from TRBV19 and TRBJ2-2; a stretch of 9 junction bases matches TRBD1. CDR3 reads: CASSNRGPGELFF. The nucleotides read TGTGCCAGTAGTAACAGGGGGCCCGGGGAGCTGTTTTTT. Beyond the CDR3, the reference TRBV19 and TRBJ2-2 genes provide the residues; the full variable domain reads: DGGITQSPKYLFRKEGQNVTLSCEQNLNHDAMYWYRQDPGQGLRLIYYSQIVNDFQKGDIAEGYSVSREKKESFPLTVTSAQKNPTAFYLCASSNRGPGELFFGEGSRLTVL.